This T cell receptor beta chain was retrieved from a study of blood T cell repertoires in COVID-19. Study-wide background: Sites in the United States, Italy and Spain provided acute and convalescent COVID-19 samples. Sample material is recorded as cDNA or gDNA derived from T cells, B-cell-depleted T cells, or PBMCs.

There are 14 residues in the CDR3. Trimming removed 1 base at V and 1 base at J, with 8 bases between. Per the germline V gene, CDR1 is SGHRS and CDR2 is YFSETQ. The protocol was immunoSEQ multiplex PCR, while the TCRdb copy is restricted to in-frame clones and leaves out a portion. The data contain 88,000 or so clones, roughly 77% of them singletons. V gene TRBV5-1 combines with J gene TRBJ2-5, with D unclear. The sequenced sample was peripheral blood. This TCR was sampled from a human donor in a cohort sampled during active COVID-19. The CDR3: CASSLFTAQETQYF. The CDR3 DNA sequence: TGCGCCAGCAGCTTGTTCACAGCCCAAGAGACCCAGTACTTC.